The present entry profiles one T cell receptor beta chain with its context. V lost 4 bases, J lost 3 bases, and 7 bases stayed unmatched. Germline CDR1 and CDR2: LNHNV and YYDKDF (reference sequence). The CDR3 contains 15 residues. Assay: immunoSEQ multiplex PCR; the TCRdb copy retains only in-frame clones and omits some. The sample lists about 1 million clones; under 80% were seen once. This entry belongs to a study of shared clonotypes between healthy human individuals. Overall study: Aged between 18 and 49, the donors were a couple of women and three men.

The sequenced sample was memory CD4+ T cells sorted from blood. Subset of the sample: CD45RA-negative fraction. The chain has TRBV15 and TRBJ2-7, with 9 bases identical to TRBD1. This clonotype was sampled from a man younger than 35 in good health. CDR3 bases: TGTGCCACCAGCAAAGGGACAGGGCGTATCTACGAGCAGTACTTC. Translating it yields CATSKGTGRIYEQYF.